The clone carrying this T cell receptor (beta chain) was recorded once. Its antigen is unidentified. The data belong to a study of cytomegalovirus exposure and HLA in healthy donors. Sequenced by immunoSEQ multiplex PCR; TCRdb stores in-frame clones only, minus some. The table shows around 120,000 clones, with approximately 88% occurring only once. Findings and limits, study-wide: The authors confirmed in vitro that a few CMV-associated chains were specific for CMV antigens. For cytomegalovirus status, the classifier reportedly gave diagnoses with high specificity and sensitivity.

Germline-derived CDR1 and CDR2 are SGHDT and YYEEEE. The CDR3 length is 17 residues. The ends lost 1 base at V and 4 bases at J; junction bases unmatched: 8. Sequenced material: PBMCs. This TCR came from a man between 18 and 35 years old in good health and CMV-seronegative. The chain couples TRBV5-6 to TRBJ2-1; TRBD2 matches 10 bases. CDR3 loop: CASSLLGSGGMYNEQFF. CDR3 DNA: TGTGCCAGCAGCTTGTTGGGTAGCGGGGGGATGTACAATGAGCAGTTCTTC. Complete variable domain (other parts from reference TRBV5-6 and TRBJ2-1): DAGVTQSPTHLIKTRGQQVTLRCSPKSGHDTVSWYQQALGQGPQFIFQYYEEEERQRGNFPDRFSGHQFPNYSSELNVNALLLGDSALYLCASSLLGSGGMYNEQFFGPGTRLTVL.